This TCR beta chain was observed in a study of blood T cells in healthy people across ages. Study-wide results and caveats: Among long-lived donors, naive CD4+ cells were more numerous and diversity higher than in aged donors.

Using a J-beta primer mix together with a sample-barcoded 5' primer, a second PCR was run for roughly 6 to 11 cycles. Every cDNA molecule carried a tag from a template-switch adaptor bearing 12 random nucleotides. All samples yielded 3 million or more CDR3-containing paired-end reads. Each CDR3 protein gets one entry after TCRdb re-called the 5' RACE reads with MiXCR. Of 1 million to 1.2 million distinct CDR3 sequences listed, more than 30% are singletons. Germline CDR1 is MNHEY and CDR2 is SVGEGT. Trimming took off 7 bases at V and 4 bases at J, with 17 bases between the two ends. The CDR3 is 15 amino acids. A word on this clonotype: What it recognizes is unknown.

Sequencing was carried out using blood. The TCR was taken from a man younger than 30 in good health. This sequence joins TRBV6-2 or TRBV6-3 and TRBJ2-1; D might be TRBD2 (6 bases). CDR3 DNA: TGTGCCAGCACCGGGGGACCACCGCAATACAATGAGCAGTTCTTC. This sequence encodes CASTGGPPQYNEQFF.